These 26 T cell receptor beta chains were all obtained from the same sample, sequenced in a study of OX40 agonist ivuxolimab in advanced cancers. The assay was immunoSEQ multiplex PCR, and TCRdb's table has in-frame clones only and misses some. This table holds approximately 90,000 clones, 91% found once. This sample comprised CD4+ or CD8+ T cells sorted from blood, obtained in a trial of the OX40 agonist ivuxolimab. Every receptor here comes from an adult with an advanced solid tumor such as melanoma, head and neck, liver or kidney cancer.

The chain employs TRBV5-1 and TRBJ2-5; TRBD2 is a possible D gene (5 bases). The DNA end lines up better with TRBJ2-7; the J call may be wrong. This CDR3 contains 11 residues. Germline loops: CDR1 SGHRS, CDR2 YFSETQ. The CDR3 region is CASSGEYEQYF. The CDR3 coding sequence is TGCGCCAGCAGCGGGGAGTACGAGCAGTACTTC.

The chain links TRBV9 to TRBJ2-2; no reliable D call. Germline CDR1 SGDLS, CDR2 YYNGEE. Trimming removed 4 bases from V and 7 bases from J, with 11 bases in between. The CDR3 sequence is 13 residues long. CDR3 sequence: CASSTNPGGELFF. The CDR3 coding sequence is TGTGCCAGCAGCACAAATCCGGGCGGGGAGCTGTTTTTT.

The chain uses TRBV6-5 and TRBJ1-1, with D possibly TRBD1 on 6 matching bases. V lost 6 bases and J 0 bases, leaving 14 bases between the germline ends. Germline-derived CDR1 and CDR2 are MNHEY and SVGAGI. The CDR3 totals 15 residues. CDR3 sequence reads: CASSFTGQMNTEAFF. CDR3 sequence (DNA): TGTGCCAGCAGCTTCACAGGACAGATGAACACTGAAGCTTTCTTT.

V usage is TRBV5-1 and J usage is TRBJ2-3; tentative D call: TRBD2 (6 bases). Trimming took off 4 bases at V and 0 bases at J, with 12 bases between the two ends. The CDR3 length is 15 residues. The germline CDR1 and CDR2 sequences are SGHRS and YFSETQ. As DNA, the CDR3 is TGCGCCAGCAGCCCTGGGAGGAGTAGCACAGATACGCAGTATTTT. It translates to CASSPGRSSTDTQYF. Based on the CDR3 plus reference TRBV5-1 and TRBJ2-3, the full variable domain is KAGVTQTPRYLIKTRGQQVTLSCSPISGHRSVSWYQQTPGQGLQFLFEYFSETQRNKGNFPGRFSGRQFSNSRSEMNVSTLELGDSALYLCASSPGRSSTDTQYFGPGTRLTVL.

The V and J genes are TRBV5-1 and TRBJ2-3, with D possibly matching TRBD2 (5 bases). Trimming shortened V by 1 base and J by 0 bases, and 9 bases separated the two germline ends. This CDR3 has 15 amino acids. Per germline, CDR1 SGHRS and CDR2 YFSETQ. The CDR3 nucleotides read TGCGCCAGCAGCTTGCGGGATACTAGCACAGATACGCAGTATTTT. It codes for CASSLRDTSTDTQYF. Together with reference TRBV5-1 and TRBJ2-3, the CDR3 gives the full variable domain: KAGVTQTPRYLIKTRGQQVTLSCSPISGHRSVSWYQQTPGQGLQFLFEYFSETQRNKGNFPGRFSGRQFSNSRSEMNVSTLELGDSALYLCASSLRDTSTDTQYFGPGTRLTVL.

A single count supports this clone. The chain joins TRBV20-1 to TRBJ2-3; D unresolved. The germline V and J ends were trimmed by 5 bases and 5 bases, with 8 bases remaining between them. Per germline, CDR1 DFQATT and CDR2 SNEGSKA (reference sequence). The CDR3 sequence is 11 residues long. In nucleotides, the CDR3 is TGCAGTGCTCCACTCGGAGATACGCAGTATTTT. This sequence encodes CSAPLGDTQYF.

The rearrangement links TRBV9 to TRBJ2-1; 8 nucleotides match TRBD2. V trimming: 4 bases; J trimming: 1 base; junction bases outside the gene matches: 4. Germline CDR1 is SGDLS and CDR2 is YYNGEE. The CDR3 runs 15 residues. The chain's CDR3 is CASSISGASYNEQFF. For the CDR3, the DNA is TGTGCCAGCAGCATTAGCGGGGCTTCCTACAATGAGCAGTTCTTC.

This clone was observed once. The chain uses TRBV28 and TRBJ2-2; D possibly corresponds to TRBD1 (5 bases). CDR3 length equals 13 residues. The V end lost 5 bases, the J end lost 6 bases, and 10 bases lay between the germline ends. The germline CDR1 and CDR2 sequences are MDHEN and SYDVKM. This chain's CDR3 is CASSAQGSGELFF. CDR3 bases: TGTGCCAGCAGTGCCCAGGGCTCCGGGGAGCTGTTTTTT.

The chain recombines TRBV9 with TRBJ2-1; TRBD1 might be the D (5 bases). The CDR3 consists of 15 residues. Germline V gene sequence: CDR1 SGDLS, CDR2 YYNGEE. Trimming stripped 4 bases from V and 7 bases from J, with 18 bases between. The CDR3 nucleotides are TGTGCCAGCAGCTTCCTCCAGGCAGGGCAGAATGAGCAGTTCTTC. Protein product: CASSFLQAGQNEQFF.

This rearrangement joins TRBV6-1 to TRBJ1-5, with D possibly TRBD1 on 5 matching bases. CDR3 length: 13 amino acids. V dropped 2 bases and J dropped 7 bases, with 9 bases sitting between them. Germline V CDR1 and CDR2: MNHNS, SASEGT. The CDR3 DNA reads TGTGCCAGCAGTGAATGGGGGAGCCAGCCCCAGCATTTT. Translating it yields CASSEWGSQPQHF.

CDR3 nucleotides: TGTGCCAGCTCACAGGGATTGAACACTGAAGCTTTCTTT. It yields the protein CASSQGLNTEAFF. This chain links TRBV18 with TRBJ1-1; D is unresolved. Germline-derived CDR1 and CDR2 are KGHSH and LQKENI. Trimming took off 4 bases at V and 0 bases at J, with 6 bases between the two ends. This CDR3 is 13 amino acids long.

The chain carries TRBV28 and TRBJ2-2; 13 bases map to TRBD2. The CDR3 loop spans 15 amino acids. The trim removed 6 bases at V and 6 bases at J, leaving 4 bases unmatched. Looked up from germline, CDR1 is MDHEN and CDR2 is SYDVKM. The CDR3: CASSRTSGRAGELFF. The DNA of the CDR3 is TGTGCCAGCAGCAGAACTAGCGGGAGGGCCGGGGAGCTGTTTTTT.

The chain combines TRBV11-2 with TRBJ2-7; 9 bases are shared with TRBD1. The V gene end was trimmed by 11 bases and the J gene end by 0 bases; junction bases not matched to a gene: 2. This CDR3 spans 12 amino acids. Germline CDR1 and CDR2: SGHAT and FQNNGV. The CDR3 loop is CAGDRVSYEQYF. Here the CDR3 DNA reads TGTGCCGGGGACAGGGTCTCCTACGAGCAGTACTTC.

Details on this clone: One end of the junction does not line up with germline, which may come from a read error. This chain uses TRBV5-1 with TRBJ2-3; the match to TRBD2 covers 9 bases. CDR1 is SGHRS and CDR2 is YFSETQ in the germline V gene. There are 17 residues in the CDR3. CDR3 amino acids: CASRLGSGRGLPDTQYF. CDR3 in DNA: TGCGCCAGCAGGTTGGGTAGCGGGAGAGGTCTTCCAGATACGCAGTATTTT.

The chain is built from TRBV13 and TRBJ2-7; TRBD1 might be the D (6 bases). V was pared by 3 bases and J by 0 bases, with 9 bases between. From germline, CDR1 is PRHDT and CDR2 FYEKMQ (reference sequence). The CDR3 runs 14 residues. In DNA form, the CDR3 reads TGTGCCAGCAGCTTTAAGGGGGTCTCCTACGAGCAGTACTTC. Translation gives CASSFKGVSYEQYF.

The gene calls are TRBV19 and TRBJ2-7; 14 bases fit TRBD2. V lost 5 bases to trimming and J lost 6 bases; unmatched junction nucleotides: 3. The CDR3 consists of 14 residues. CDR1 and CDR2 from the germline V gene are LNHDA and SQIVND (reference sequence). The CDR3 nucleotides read TGTGCCAGTAGTTTGGGACTAGCGGGAGTCGAGCAGTACTTC. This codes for CASSLGLAGVEQYF.

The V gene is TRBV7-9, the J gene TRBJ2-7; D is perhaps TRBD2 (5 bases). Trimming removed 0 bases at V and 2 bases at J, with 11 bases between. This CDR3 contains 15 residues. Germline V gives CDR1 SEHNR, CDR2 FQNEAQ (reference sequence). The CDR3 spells CASSLARGLPYEQYF. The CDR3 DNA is TGTGCCAGCAGCTTAGCGCGCGGGCTCCCCTACGAGCAGTACTTC.

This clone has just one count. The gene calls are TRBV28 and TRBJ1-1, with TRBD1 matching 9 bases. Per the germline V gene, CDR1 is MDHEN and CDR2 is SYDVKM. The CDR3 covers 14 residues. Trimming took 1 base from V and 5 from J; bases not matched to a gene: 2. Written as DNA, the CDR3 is TGTGCCAGCAGTTTATACAGGGGGCAAACTGAAGCTTTCTTT. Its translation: CASSLYRGQTEAFF.

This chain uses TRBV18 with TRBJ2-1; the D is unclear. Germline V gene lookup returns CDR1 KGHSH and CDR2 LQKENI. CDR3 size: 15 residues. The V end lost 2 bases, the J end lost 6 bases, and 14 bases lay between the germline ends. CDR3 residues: CASSPSLTLTNEQFF. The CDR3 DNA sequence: TGTGCCAGCTCACCATCCCTGACCCTTACCAATGAGCAGTTCTTC.

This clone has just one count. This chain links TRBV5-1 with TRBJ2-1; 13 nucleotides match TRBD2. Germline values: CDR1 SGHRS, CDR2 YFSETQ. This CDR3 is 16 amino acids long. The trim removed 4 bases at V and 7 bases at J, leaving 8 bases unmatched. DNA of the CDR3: TGCGCCAGCAGCGTAGGCGGGACTAGCGGGGAGAATGAGCAGTTCTTC. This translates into CASSVGGTSGENEQFF.

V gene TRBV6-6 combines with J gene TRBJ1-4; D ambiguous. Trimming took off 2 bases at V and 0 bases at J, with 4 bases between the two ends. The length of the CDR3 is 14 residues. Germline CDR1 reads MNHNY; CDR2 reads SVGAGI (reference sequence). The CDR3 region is CASSYRATNEKLFF. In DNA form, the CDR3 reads TGTGCCAGCAGTTACAGGGCAACTAATGAAAAACTGTTTTTT.

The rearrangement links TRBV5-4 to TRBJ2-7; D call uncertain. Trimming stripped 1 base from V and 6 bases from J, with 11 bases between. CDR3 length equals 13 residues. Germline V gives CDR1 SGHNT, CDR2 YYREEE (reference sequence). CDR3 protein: CASSLNSIGEQYF. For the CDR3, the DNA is TGTGCCAGCAGCTTGAACAGTATCGGCGAGCAGTACTTC.

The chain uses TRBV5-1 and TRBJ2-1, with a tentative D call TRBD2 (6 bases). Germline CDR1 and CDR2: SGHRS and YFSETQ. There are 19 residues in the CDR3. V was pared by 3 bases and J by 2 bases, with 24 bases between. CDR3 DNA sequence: TGCGCCAGCAGCTCCCCAAACGCTTCTCTCGCGGGACCCTACAATGAGCAGTTCTTC. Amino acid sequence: CASSSPNASLAGPYNEQFF.

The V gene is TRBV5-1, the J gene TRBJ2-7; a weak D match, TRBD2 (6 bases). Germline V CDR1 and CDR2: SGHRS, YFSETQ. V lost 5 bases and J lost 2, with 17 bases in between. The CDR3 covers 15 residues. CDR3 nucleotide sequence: TGCGCCAGCAGTTGGAATAGCGGTGAAACCTACGAGCAGTACTTC. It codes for CASSWNSGETYEQYF.

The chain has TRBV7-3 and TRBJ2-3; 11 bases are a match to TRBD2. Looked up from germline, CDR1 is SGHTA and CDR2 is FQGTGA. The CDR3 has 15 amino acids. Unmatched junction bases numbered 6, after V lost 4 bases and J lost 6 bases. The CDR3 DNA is TGTGCCAGCAGCTCGACTAGCGGGATGAGGGATACGCAGTATTTT. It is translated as CASSSTSGMRDTQYF.

The CDR3 bases are TGTGCCAGCTCACCACCGGCGGGCCAGGCAAGGGAGACCCAGTACTTC. Translating gives CASSPPAGQARETQYF. V and J are TRBV18 and TRBJ2-5; D might be TRBD2 (5 bases). In germline, CDR1 is KGHSH, CDR2 LQKENI. V shed 0 bases and J shed 5 bases, with 16 bases lying between them. The CDR3 sequence is 16 residues long.